A selection of T cell receptor beta chains follows, all from one sample in a study of blood T cell repertoires in COVID-19. Repertoires were generated with immunoSEQ multiplex PCR, while TCRdb's copy carries only in-frame clones and drops some. The sample lists about 160,000 clones; around 85% were seen once. The specimen sequenced was PBMCs or T cells enriched from blood (not recorded which). These receptor sequences come from a woman aged 40 to 50 with acute COVID-19. Both conserved end residues are part of each CDR3. Fields, in order: clone size, V gene, D gene, J gene, CDR3 DNA, CDR3 protein. D genes are given only for firm matches. The size field is filled for only some rows; it gives once, few, many or a size class.

NA,TRBV4-2,TRBD2,TRBJ2-7,TGTGCCAGCAGCCAGGGACTAGCGGGAGCCTACGAGCAGTACTTC,CASSQGLAGAYEQYF
NA,TRBV19,NA,TRBJ1-2,TGTGCCAGTAGTCGATGGTGGCGGCAGGGCCTCTATGGCTACACCTTC,CASSRWWRQGLYGYTF
NA,TRBV5-6,NA,TRBJ2-2,TGTGCCAGCAGCTGGTGGAACACAGCGAACACCGGGGAGCTGTTTTTT,CASSWWNTANTGELFF
NA,TRBV19,TRBD1,TRBJ1-1,TGTGCCAGTAGCCCTGGGACAGGGGTGCCCTCGGGGACTGAAGCTTTCTTT,CASSPGTGVPSGTEAFF
NA,TRBV29-1,TRBD1,TRBJ1-4,TGCAGCGCTATCCAGGGGGGTAATGAAAAACTGTTTTTT,CSAIQGGNEKLFF
NA,TRBV5-8,TRBD2,TRBJ2-5,TGTGCCAGCAGCTTTTCTAGCGGGAGCAAAGGGGGGGAGACCCAGTACTTC,CASSFSSGSKGGETQYF
NA,TRBV5-1,TRBD2,TRBJ2-6,TGCGCCAGCAGCCCGCACCCGGGACTAGCGGGCACTGGGGCCAACGTCCTGACTTTC,CASSPHPGLAGTGANVLTF
NA,TRBV5-1,TRBD2,TRBJ2-1,TGCGCCAGCAGCTTGGTATCCCTAGCGGCCTTGCGGAATTACAATGAGCAGTTCTTC,CASSLVSLAALRNYNEQFF
NA,TRBV27,TRBD1,TRBJ2-7,TGTGCCAGCAGTTTCCTCCGCCAGGGGACAGGGGATAGGTACGAGCAGTACTTC,CASSFLRQGTGDRYEQYF
once,TRBV5-1,TRBD1,TRBJ1-4,TGCGCCAGCAGGAGACAGGGGGCGGGAGAAAAACTGTTTTTT,CASRRQGAGEKLFF
NA,TRBV7-9,TRBD2,TRBJ2-3,TGTGCCAGCAGCCGCTGGGGGACTAGCGGGCCCACAGATACGCAGTATTTT,CASSRWGTSGPTDTQYF
NA,TRBV5-1,NA,TRBJ2-5,TGCGCCAGCAGCTTGGCAGGGGAGACCCAGTACTTC,CASSLAGETQYF
NA,TRBV11-2,NA,TRBJ1-5,TGTGCCAGCAGCTCGCAGGGGAATCAGCCCCAGCATTTT,CASSSQGNQPQHF
NA,TRBV13,TRBD2,TRBJ2-3,TGTGCCAGCAGCATACCGGGACTAGCGGGTATTTCGGGGGGTTTAGATACGCAGTATTTT,CASSIPGLAGISGGLDTQYF
NA,TRBV11-1,NA,TRBJ2-3,TGTGCCAGCAGCCTAGCACTACACACAGATACGCAGTATTTT,CASSLALHTDTQYF
once,TRBV4-2,NA,TRBJ2-7,TGTGCCAGCAGCCAAGATGCTACCGCTATCTCCTACGAGCAGTACTTC,CASSQDATAISYEQYF
NA,TRBV18,NA,TRBJ1-6,TGTGCCAGCTCACCAAGCGCACAGGGTAATTCACCCCTCCACTTT,CASSPSAQGNSPLHF